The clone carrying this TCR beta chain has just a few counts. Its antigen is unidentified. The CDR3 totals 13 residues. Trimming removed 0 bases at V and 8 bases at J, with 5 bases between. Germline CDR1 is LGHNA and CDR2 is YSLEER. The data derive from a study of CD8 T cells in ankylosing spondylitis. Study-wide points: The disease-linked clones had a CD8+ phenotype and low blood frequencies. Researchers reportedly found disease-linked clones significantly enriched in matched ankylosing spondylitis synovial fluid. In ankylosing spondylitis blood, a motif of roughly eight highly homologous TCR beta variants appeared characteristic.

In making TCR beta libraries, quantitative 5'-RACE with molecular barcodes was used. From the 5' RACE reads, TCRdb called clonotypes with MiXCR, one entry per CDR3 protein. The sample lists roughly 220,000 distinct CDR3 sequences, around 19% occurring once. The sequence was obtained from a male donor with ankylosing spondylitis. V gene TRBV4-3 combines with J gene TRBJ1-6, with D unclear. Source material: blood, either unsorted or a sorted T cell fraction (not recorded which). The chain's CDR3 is CASSQEDDSPLHF. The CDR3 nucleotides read TGCGCCAGCAGCCAAGAGGATGATTCACCCCTCCACTTT.